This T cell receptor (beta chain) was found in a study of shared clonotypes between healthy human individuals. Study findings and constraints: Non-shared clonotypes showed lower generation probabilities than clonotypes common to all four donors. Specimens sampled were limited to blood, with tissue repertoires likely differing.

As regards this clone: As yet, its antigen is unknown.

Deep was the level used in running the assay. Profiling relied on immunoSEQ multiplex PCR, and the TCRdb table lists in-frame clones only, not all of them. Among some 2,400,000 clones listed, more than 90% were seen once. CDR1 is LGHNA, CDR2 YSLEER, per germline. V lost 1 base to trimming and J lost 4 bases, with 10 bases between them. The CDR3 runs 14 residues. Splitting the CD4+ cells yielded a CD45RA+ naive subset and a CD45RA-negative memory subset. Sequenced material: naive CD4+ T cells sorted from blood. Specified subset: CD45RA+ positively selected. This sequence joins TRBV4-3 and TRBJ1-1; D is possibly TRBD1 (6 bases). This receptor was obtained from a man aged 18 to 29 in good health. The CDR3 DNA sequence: TGCGCCAGCAGCCAAGGGGGGGCGAGCACTGAAGCTTTCTTT. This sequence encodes CASSQGGASTEAFF.